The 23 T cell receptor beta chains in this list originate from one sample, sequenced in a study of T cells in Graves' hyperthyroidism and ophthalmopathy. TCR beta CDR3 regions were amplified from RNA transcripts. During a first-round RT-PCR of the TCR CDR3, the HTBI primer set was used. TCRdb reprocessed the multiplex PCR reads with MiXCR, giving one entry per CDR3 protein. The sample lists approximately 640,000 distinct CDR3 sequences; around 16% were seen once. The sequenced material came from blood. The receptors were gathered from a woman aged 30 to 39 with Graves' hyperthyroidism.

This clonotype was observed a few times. CDR3 sequence: CASGLAGTGGGITPDSYEQYF. As DNA, the CDR3 is TGTGCTAGTGGTTTGGCCGGGACAGGTGGGGGAATCACCCCGGACTCCTACGAGCAGTACTTC. The V call is TRBV12-5, the J call TRBJ2-7; TRBD1 matches at 8 bases. From germline, CDR1 is LGHNT and CDR2 FRNRAP. The V segment lost 1 base and the J segment 0 bases; nucleotides outside the gene matches: 20. This CDR3 is built from 21 residues.

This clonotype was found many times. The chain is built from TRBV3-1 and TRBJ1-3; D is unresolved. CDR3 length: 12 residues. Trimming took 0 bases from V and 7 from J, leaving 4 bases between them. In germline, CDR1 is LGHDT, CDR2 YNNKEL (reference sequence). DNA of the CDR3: TGTGCCAGCAGCCAAGACAGGAACACCATATATTTT. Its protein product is CASSQDRNTIYF. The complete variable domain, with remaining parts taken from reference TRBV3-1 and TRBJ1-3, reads DTAVSQTPKYLVTQMGNDKSIKCEQNLGHDTMYWYKQDSKKFLKIMFSYNNKELIINETVPNRFSPKSPDKAHLNLHINSLELGDSAVYFCASSQDRNTIYFGEGSWLTVV.

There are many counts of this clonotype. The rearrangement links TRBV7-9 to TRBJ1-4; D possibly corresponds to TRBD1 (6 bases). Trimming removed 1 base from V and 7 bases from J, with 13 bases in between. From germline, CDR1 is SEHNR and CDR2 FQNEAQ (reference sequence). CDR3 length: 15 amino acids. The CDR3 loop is CASSLDGGGAEKLFF. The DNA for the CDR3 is TGTGCCAGCAGCTTAGACGGGGGCGGTGCTGAAAAACTGTTTTTT.

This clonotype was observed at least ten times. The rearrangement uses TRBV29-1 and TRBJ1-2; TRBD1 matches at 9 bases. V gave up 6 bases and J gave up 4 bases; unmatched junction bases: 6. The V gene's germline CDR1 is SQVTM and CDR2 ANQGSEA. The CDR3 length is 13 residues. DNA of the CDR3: TGCAGCGTGATACAGGGGGCTGGCTATGGCTACACCTTC. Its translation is CSVIQGAGYGYTF. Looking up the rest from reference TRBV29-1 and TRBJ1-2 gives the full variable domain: SAVISQKPSRDICQRGTSLTIQCQVDSQVTMMFWYRQQPGQSLTLIATANQGSEATYESGFVIDKFPISRPNLTFSTLTVSNMSPEDSSIYLCSVIQGAGYGYTFGSGTRLTVV.

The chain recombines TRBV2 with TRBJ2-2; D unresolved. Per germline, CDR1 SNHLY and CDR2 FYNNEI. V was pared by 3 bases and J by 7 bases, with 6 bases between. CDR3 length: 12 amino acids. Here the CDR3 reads CASSELGGELFF. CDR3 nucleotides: TGTGCCAGCAGTGAGTTAGGCGGGGAGCTGTTTTTT.

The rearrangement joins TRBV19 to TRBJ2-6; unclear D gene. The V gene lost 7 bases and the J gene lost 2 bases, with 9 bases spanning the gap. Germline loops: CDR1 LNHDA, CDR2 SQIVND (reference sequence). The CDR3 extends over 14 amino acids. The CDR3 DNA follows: TGTGCCAGTAAGAAGGTGGCTGGGGCCAACGTCCTGACTTTC. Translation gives CASKKVAGANVLTF.

The DNA for the CDR3 is TGTGCCAGCAGCCCCAGCCCAGGGTACGAGCAGTACTTC. It codes for CASSPSPGYEQYF. This sequence joins TRBV4-2 and TRBJ2-7; weak D call: TRBD1 (5 bases). The V end was cut by 4 bases, the J end by 4 bases, with 11 bases between. Germline V lookup: CDR1 LGHNA, CDR2 YNFKEQ. The CDR3 consists of 13 residues.

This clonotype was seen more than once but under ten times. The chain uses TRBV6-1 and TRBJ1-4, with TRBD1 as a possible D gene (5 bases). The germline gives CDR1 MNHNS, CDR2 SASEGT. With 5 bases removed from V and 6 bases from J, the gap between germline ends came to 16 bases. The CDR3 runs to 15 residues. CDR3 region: CASSSVGTPYEKLFF. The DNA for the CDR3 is TGTGCCAGCAGTTCCGTAGGGACTCCCTATGAAAAACTGTTTTTT.

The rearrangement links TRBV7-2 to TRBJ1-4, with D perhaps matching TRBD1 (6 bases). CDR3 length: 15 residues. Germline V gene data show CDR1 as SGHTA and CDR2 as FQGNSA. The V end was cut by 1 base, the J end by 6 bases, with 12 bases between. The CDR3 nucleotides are TGTGCCAGCAGCTTAGACTGGGGGCCAGATGAAAAACTGTTTTTT. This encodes CASSLDWGPDEKLFF.

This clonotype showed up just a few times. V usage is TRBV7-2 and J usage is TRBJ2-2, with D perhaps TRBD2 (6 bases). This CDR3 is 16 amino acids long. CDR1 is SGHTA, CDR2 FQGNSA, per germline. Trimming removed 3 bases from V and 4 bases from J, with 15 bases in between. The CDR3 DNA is TGTGCCAGCAGCTTCCAGGGAGGTAGATTCACCGGGGAGCTGTTTTTT. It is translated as CASSFQGGRFTGELFF.

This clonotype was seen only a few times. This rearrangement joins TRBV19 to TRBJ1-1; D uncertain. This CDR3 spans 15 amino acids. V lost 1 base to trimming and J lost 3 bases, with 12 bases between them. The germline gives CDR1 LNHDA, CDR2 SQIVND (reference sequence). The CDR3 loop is CASSIGGGSDTEAFF. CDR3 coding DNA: TGTGCCAGTAGTATAGGGGGAGGGTCAGACACTGAAGCTTTCTTT.

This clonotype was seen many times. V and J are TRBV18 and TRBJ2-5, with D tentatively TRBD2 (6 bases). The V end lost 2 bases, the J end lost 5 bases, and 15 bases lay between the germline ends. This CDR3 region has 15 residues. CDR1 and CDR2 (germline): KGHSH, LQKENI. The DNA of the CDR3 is TGTGCCAGCTCACCATTGGAAACTAGCTGGGAGACCCAGTACTTC. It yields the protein CASSPLETSWETQYF.

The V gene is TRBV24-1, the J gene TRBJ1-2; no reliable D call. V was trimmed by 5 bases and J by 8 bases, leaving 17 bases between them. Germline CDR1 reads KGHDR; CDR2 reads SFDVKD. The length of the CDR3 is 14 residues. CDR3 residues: CATSAPSAGRGYTF. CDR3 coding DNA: TGTGCCACCAGTGCTCCCTCAGCCGGGAGGGGCTACACCTTC.

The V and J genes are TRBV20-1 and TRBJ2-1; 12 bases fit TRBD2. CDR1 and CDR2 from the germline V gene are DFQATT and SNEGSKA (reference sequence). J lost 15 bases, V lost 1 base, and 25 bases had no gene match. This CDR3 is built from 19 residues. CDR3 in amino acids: CSARVLGRGQGLAGTPRFF. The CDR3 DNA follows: TGCAGTGCTAGAGTCCTGGGTCGGGGACAGGGACTAGCGGGCACCCCGCGGTTCTTC.

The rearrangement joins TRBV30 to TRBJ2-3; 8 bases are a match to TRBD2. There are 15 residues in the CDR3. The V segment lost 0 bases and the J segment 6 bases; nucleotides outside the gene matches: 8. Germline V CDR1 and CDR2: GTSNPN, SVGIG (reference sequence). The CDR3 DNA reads TGTGCCTGGAGTGTACTTACGGGGGGGATGGATACGCAGTATTTT. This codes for CAWSVLTGGMDTQYF.

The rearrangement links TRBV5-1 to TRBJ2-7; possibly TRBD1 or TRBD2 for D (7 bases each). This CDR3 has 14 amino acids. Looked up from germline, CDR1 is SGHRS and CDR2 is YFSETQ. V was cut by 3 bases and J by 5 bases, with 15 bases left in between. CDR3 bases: TGCGCCAGCAGCTCGCCAGGGGGGGCCGACGAGCAGTACTTC. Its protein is CASSSPGGADEQYF.

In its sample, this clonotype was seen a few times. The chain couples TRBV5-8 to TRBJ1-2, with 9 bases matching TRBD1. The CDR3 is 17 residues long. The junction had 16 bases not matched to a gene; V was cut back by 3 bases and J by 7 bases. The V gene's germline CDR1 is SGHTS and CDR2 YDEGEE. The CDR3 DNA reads TGTGCCAGCAGCTCGCCCCGCCGGGACAGGGAAACTCGTGGCTACACCTTC. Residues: CASSSPRRDRETRGYTF.

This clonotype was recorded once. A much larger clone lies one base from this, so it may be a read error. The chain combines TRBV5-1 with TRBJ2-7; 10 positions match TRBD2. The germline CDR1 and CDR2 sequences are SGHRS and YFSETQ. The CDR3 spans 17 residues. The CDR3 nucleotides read TGCACCAGCAGCCACTCTGCCCTAGCGGGGGTACCCTACGAGCAGTACTTC. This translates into CTSSHSALAGVPYEQYF.

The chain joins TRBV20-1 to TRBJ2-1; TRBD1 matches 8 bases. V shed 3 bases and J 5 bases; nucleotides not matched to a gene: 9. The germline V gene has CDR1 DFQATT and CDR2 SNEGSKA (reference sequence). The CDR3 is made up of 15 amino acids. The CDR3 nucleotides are TGCAGTGCTAGGCAACTGGACAGGGACGACAATGAGCAGTTCTTC. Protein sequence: CSARQLDRDDNEQFF.

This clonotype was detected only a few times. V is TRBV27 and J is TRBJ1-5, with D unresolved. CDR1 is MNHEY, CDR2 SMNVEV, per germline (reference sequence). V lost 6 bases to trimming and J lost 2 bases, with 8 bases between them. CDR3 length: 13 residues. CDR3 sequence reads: CASSISRNQPQHF. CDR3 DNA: TGTGCCAGCAGCATAAGTCGCAATCAGCCCCAGCATTTT.

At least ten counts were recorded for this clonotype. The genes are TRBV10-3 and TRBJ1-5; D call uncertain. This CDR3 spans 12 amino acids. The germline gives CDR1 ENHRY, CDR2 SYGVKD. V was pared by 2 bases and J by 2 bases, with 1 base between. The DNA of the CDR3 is TGTGCCATCAGTGAGGGCAATCAGCCCCAGCATTTT. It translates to CAISEGNQPQHF.

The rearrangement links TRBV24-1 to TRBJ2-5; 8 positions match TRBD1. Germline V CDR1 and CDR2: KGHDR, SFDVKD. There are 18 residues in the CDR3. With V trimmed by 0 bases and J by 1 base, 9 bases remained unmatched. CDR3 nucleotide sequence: TGTGCCACCAGTGATTTGCCAGAGGGACAGGCCCCCCAAGAGACCCAGTACTTC. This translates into CATSDLPEGQAPQETQYF.

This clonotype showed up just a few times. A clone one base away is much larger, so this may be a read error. The CDR3 spells CASSLGQLKATDTQYF. As DNA, the CDR3 is TGTGCCAGCAGCTTAGGACAGTTAAAGGCCACAGATACGCAGTATTTT. The V and J genes are TRBV7-2 and TRBJ2-3; tentative D call: TRBD1 (5 bases). The CDR3 has 16 amino acids. Germline lookup yields CDR1 SGHTA and CDR2 FQGNSA. The ends were cut back, 1 base at V and 2 bases at J, with 13 bases in the middle.